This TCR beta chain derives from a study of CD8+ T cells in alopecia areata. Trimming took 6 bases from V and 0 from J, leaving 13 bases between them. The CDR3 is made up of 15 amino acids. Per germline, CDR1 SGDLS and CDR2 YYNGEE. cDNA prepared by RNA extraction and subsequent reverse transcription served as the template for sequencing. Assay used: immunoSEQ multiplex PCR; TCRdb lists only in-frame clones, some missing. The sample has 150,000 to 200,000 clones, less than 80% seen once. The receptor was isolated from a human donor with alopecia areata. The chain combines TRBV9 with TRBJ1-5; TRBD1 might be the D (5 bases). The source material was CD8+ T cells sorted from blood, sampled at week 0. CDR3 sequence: CASTPGLDSNQPQHF. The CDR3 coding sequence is TGTGCCAGCACCCCGGGGCTGGATAGCAATCAGCCCCAGCATTTT.